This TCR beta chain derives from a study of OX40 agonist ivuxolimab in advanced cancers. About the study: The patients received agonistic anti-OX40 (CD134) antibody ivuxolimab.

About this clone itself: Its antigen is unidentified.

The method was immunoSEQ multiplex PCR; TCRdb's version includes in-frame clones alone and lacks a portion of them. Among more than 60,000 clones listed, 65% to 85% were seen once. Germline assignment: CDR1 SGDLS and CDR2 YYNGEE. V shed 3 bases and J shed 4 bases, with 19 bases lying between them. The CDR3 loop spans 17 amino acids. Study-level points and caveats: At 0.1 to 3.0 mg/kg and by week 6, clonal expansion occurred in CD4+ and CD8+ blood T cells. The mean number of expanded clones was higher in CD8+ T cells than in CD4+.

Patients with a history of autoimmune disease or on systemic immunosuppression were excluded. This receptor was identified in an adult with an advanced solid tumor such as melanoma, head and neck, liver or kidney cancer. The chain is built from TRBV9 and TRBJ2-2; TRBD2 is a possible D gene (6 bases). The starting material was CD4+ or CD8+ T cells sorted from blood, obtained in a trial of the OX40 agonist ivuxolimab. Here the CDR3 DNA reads TGTGCCAGCAGCGGGAATTTCGGGGGTTTTCGCACCGGGGAGCTGTTTTTT. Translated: CASSGNFGGFRTGELFF.